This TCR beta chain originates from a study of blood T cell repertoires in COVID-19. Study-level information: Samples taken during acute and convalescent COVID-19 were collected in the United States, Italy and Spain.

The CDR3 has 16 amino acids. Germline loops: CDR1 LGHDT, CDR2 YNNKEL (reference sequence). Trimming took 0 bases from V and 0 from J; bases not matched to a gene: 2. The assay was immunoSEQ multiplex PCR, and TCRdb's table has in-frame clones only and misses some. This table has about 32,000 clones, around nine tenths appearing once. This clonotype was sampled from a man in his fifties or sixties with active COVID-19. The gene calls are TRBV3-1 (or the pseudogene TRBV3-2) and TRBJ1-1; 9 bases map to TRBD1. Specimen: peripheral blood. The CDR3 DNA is TGTGCCAGCAGCCAAGATTACAGGGGGCTGAACACTGAAGCTTTCTTT. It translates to CASSQDYRGLNTEAFF.